This T cell receptor (beta chain) was observed in a study of CD8 T cells in ankylosing spondylitis. By quantitative 5'-RACE with molecular barcodes, the TCR beta libraries were made. In TCRdb, the 5' RACE reads were re-called with MiXCR into one record per CDR3 protein. This sample carries more than 250,000 distinct CDR3 sequences, roughly 8% of them seen once, and the ten largest clones take more than 12%. This clonotype appeared many times. Antigen: not known. The study's findings and limits: What seemed typical of ankylosing spondylitis blood was a TCR beta motif built from roughly 8 highly homologous variants. Some of the motif variants had earlier been found in reactive arthritis patients' fluid and blood.

V dropped 3 bases and J dropped 2; count of bases not matched to a gene: 6. This CDR3 is built from 16 residues. The germline CDR1 and CDR2 sequences are ENHRY and SYGVKD. This TCR derives from a male donor with ankylosing spondylitis. V gene TRBV10-3 combines with J gene TRBJ2-3; 9 bases are a match to TRBD1. The specimen was blood, either unsorted or a sorted T cell fraction (not recorded which). CDR3 nucleotides: TGTGCCATCAGTGAACCCGGGACAGGGCACACAGATACGCAGTATTTT. Encoded protein: CAISEPGTGHTDTQYF.